This T cell receptor beta chain appears in the sequencing data of a study of response to subunit inactivated influenza vaccine. The V gene lost 8 bases and the J gene lost 0 bases, with 18 bases spanning the gap. The CDR3 extends over 15 amino acids. CDR1 is SQVTM, CDR2 ANQGSEA, per germline. General observations from the study: The authors suggested that few new T cells are recruited per seasonal influenza vaccination.

Using its own MiXCR run on the RT-PCR reads, TCRdb lists one record per CDR3 protein. The sample has around 540,000 distinct CDR3 sequences; about 10% are singletons. With respect to this clonotype: Its antigen is unidentified.

The material was PBMCs from blood, obtained on the day of vaccination. The chain combines TRBV29-1 with TRBJ2-3; the D is unclear. This receptor was taken from a man aged 45-60 years who received an inactivated influenza vaccine. CDR3 nucleotides: TGCAGCATGGTTGGGCTAGGCTCTAGCACAGATACGCAGTATTTT. This gives the protein CSMVGLGSSTDTQYF.